The 12 T cell receptor beta chains reported below all come from one sample, sequenced in a study of beta chain features in type 1 diabetes. The whole isolated RNA underwent reverse transcription, so sequencing captured expressed TCRB transcripts. Profiled with immunoSEQ multiplex PCR; TCRdb holds only in-frame clones, not every one. The table lists fewer than 300,000 clones, about a tenth of them singletons. Broader study findings: Across all four CD4+ subsets, people with type 1 diabetes showed modestly shorter TCRB CDR3s.

Their recognized antigens are unknown. Sequencing was done on a sample of naive CD4+ T cells from blood. These receptors all stem from a man aged 25 to 40 with type 1 diabetes.

The J gene is TRBJ1-2, the V gene TRBV15; tentatively, D is TRBD1 (6 bases). CDR3 length: 13 amino acids. Germline CDR1 is LNHNV and CDR2 is YYDKDF (reference sequence). Trimming left V 4 bases short and J 3 bases short, with 9 bases between. CDR3 loop: CATSNGGHYGYTF. The CDR3 DNA is TGTGCCACCAGCAATGGGGGCCACTATGGCTACACCTTC.

In the case of this clone: A read error may account for a junction end that differs from germline. The CDR3 nucleotides are TGTGCCAGCAGTTTTGCGGGCTACTCCTACGCGCAGTACTTC. Its protein is CASSFAGYSYAQYF. The rearrangement links TRBV28 to TRBJ2-7, with TRBD2 as a possible D gene (5 bases). The CDR3 covers 14 residues. The germline V gene has CDR1 MDHEN and CDR2 SYDVKM.

This chain connects TRBV7-6 to TRBJ1-2, with 7 bases that match TRBD1. From germline, CDR1 is SGHVS and CDR2 FNYEAQ. J lost 4 bases, V lost 2 bases, and 4 bases had no gene match. CDR3 length: 14 residues. In nucleotides, the CDR3 is TGTGCCAGCAGCTTATCGGCAGGGGGCTATGGCTACACCTTC. It yields the protein CASSLSAGGYGYTF.

The chain carries TRBV7-2 and TRBJ2-5; maybe TRBD2 (6 bases). This CDR3 has 17 amino acids. From germline, CDR1 is SGHTA and CDR2 FQGNSA. V gave up 1 base and J gave up 1 base, with 16 bases separating them. The CDR3 loop reads CASSLDRGSVIQETQYF. CDR3 sequence (DNA): TGTGCCAGCAGCTTAGATCGGGGGAGTGTGATCCAAGAGACCCAGTACTTC.

The chain's CDR3 is CSASQGREQYF. The CDR3 nucleotides are TGCAGTGCTAGCCAGGGAAGGGAGCAGTACTTC. The chain is built from TRBV20-1 and TRBJ2-7; weak D call: TRBD1 (5 bases). The V end lost 3 bases, the J end lost 7 bases, and 10 bases lay between the germline ends. Germline CDR1 is DFQATT and CDR2 is SNEGSKA (reference sequence). This CDR3 contains 11 residues.

This clone has a handful of counts. V and J are TRBV25-1 and TRBJ1-6; D is possibly TRBD1 (5 bases). Per germline, CDR1 MGHDK and CDR2 SYGVNS. Trimming pared 4 bases from V and 9 bases from J, leaving 16 bases between. The CDR3 has 15 amino acids. CDR3: CASSVTGTGTSPLHF. The CDR3 nucleotides read TGTGCCAGCAGTGTCACCGGGACTGGGACTTCACCCCTCCACTTT.

The chain uses TRBV7-2 and TRBJ2-2, with 9 bases that match TRBD2. Germline loops: CDR1 SGHTA, CDR2 FQGNSA. There are 15 residues in the CDR3. V shed 1 base, J shed 5 bases, and the junction held 2 bases outside the gene matches. CDR3 in DNA: TGTGCCAGCAGCTTAGTAAGCGGGGGGACCGGGGAGCTGTTTTTT. This encodes CASSLVSGGTGELFF.

The chain recombines TRBV28 with TRBJ1-2, with D maybe TRBD1 (5 bases). The V gene lost 5 bases and the J gene lost 4 bases, with 20 bases spanning the gap. The CDR3 is 16 amino acids. CDR1 and CDR2 from the germline V gene are MDHEN and SYDVKM. Written as DNA, the CDR3 is TGTGCCAGCAGTCCGCTCCGGGGGAGGGGTATCTATGGCTACACCTTC. Translated, it gives CASSPLRGRGIYGYTF.

This clone turned up a few times. The chain couples TRBV7-9 to TRBJ1-6; unclear D gene. This CDR3 has 13 amino acids. V lost 5 bases, J lost 11 bases, and 13 bases lay in between. Germline-derived CDR1 and CDR2 are SEHNR and FQNEAQ (reference sequence). This CDR3 reads CASSDREVTPLHF. The CDR3 DNA sequence: TGTGCCAGCAGCGATAGGGAGGTGACACCCCTCCACTTT.

This rearrangement joins TRBV28 to TRBJ2-1; 8 nucleotides match TRBD2. The junction had 10 bases not matched to a gene; V was cut back by 5 bases and J by 7 bases. This CDR3 is built from 15 residues. CDR1 is MDHEN, CDR2 SYDVKM, per germline. The CDR3 DNA reads as TGTGCCAGCAGTCAGGCGGGGGGTAGCTTGAATGAGCAGTTCTTC. Encoded protein: CASSQAGGSLNEQFF.

V usage is TRBV4-2 and J usage is TRBJ2-5; no firm D call. V dropped 3 bases and J dropped 5 bases, with 16 bases sitting between them. Germline-derived CDR1 and CDR2 are LGHNA and YNFKEQ. The CDR3 spans 15 residues. The CDR3 nucleotides are TGTGCCAGCAGCCAGGAGTTCGGTATTGCGGAGACCCAGTACTTC. This encodes CASSQEFGIAETQYF.

This clone was recorded a few times. Other DNA sequences in this specimen translate into the identical CDR3. The V call is TRBV15, the J call TRBJ2-5; TRBD2 is a possible D gene (5 bases). The CDR3 covers 12 residues. Germline V gene data show CDR1 as LNHNV and CDR2 as YYDKDF (reference sequence). V was trimmed by 3 bases and J by 5 bases, leaving 7 bases between them. The CDR3 here is CATSSRGETQYF. The CDR3, as DNA: TGTGCCACCAGCAGTCGCGGGGAGACCCAGTACTTC.